This is a list of T cell receptor beta chains from one sample in a study of technical replicates of blood from a handful of donors. The table came from immunoSEQ multiplex PCR; TCRdb's copy has only in-frame clones and leaves some out. The table shows around 84,000 clones, with roughly 98% occurring only once. The sequenced sample consisted of T cells isolated from PBMCs. These receptor sequences come from a human donor in good health. Both conserved end residues are part of each CDR3. A D gene is named only where the DNA matches it firmly.

j_call	v_call	d_call	cdr3_aa	cdr3_nt
TRBJ1-5	TRBV4-1	.	CASSLRSGSNQPQHF	TGCGCCAGCAGCCTCCGGTCCGGGAGCAATCAGCCCCAGCATTTT
TRBJ1-2	TRBV19	.	CASSIAGAGKNYGYTF	TGTGCCAGTAGTATAGCGGGTGCTGGAAAGAACTATGGCTACACCTTC
TRBJ1-2	TRBV6-4	.	CASSDRSGFTLNGYTF	TGTGCCAGCAGTGATCGGTCAGGGTTCACGTTAAATGGCTACACCTTC
TRBJ2-5	TRBV4-1	.	CASSQGGSTETQYF	TGCGCCAGCAGCCAAGGAGGGAGTACAGAGACCCAGTACTTC
TRBJ1-3	TRBV11-2	.	CASSFYSREAGNTIYF	TGTGCCAGCAGCTTTTATTCGAGGGAGGCTGGAAACACCATATATTTT
TRBJ2-1	TRBV4-1	TRBD1	CASSHFGGQDEQFF	TGCGCCAGCAGCCACTTCGGGGGACAGGATGAGCAGTTCTTC
TRBJ2-1	TRBV19	TRBD2	CASSPGLAGGAAYNEQFF	TGTGCCAGTAGCCCGGGACTAGCGGGAGGTGCGGCCTACAATGAGCAGTTCTTC
TRBJ1-1	TRBV20-1	.	CSARQAEAFF	TGCAGTGCGAGACAGGCGGAAGCTTTCTTT
TRBJ2-1	TRBV5-1	TRBD2	CASSKTSGSVTRPHEQFF	TGCGCCAGCAGCAAGACTAGCGGGAGTGTCACAAGACCTCATGAGCAGTTCTTC
TRBJ1-1	TRBV6-5	.	CATIKGAINTEAFF	TGTGCCACAATAAAAGGGGCGATTAACACTGAAGCTTTCTTT
TRBJ2-7	TRBV4-1	TRBD1	CASSQAGTGAYEQYF	TGCGCCAGCAGCCAAGCCGGGACAGGGGCCTACGAGCAGTACTTC